The rows below give T cell receptor beta chains drawn from one sample of a study of blood T cell repertoires in COVID-19. The method was immunoSEQ multiplex PCR; TCRdb's version includes in-frame clones alone and lacks a portion of them. The repertoire holds a few hundred thousand clones, with 89% as singletons. Sequencing was performed on PBMCs or T cells enriched from blood (not recorded which). The receptors derive from a woman in her thirties or forties who had recovered from COVID-19. Both conserved end residues are part of each CDR3. Fields, in order: V gene, J gene, CDR3 protein.

>TRBV6-5|TRBJ2-1
CASSHTSGGAGEQFF
>TRBV7-9|TRBJ1-1
CASSSQDRLEAFF
>TRBV4-2|TRBJ1-1
CASSQEQMNTEAFF
>TRBV4-3|TRBJ2-1
CASSQDEARGSYNEQFF
>TRBV28|TRBJ1-6
CASRPTGGGNSPLHF
>TRBV24-1|TRBJ2-1
CATSALGGADYNEQFF
>TRBV9|TRBJ2-3
CASSSPAGQGLTDTQYF
>TRBV5-6|TRBJ2-4
CASSLAKNIQYF
>TRBV29-1|TRBJ1-1
CSVTGSMNTEAFF
>TRBV29-1|TRBJ1-2
CSVGLSGGSYGYTF
>TRBV7-9|TRBJ1-2
CASSGQGGPYGYTF
>TRBV2|TRBJ2-2
CASSEPGTLGELFF
>TRBV7-9|TRBJ2-1
CASSLGLAGALRAYNEQFF
>TRBV28|TRBJ1-5
CASTGQGGHQPQHF
>TRBV9|TRBJ1-1
CASSVYGQVGRDTEAFF
>TRBV5-1|TRBJ2-7
CASTLGGGNEQYF
>TRBV7-9|TRBJ2-7
CASKNQPGDYEQYF
>TRBV4-3|TRBJ1-4
CASSQDYQGVPNEKLFF
>TRBV9|TRBJ2-1
CASSVAGTSGSSFNNEQFF
>TRBV4-3|TRBJ2-2
CASSQNRLSNTGELFF
>TRBV15|TRBJ2-5
CATSRVGRATTQYF
>TRBV9|TRBJ2-1
CASSVGQGARYEQFF
>TRBV4-2|TRBJ2-6
CASSQDQGGSGANVLTF
>TRBV7-3|TRBJ2-5
CASSLGGGLETQYF
>TRBV9|TRBJ1-1
CASSGTGSGNTEAFF
>TRBV4-2|TRBJ2-7
CASSQVDSLPSSYEQYF
>TRBV6-2/TRBV6-3|TRBJ1-1
CASSYGGGNTEAFF
>TRBV29-1|TRBJ2-3
CSFSSGSHVDTQYF
>TRBV5-1|TRBJ2-5
CASSLAGGETQYF
>TRBV7-2|TRBJ2-5
CASSLVLRVGFQETQYF
>TRBV6-5|TRBJ2-2
CASSTLAGELFF
>TRBV6-2/TRBV6-3|TRBJ1-1
CASSFTPGQGETEAFF
>TRBV7-2|TRBJ2-5
CASSRGQQETQYF
>TRBV5-6|TRBJ2-7
CASSLPLAGVLEQYF
>TRBV7-3|TRBJ2-7
CASSLGAESYEQYF
>TRBV11-2|TRBJ2-3
CASSLDSGRALTDTQYF
>TRBV9|TRBJ2-5
CASSSLQGPVETQYF
>TRBV12-3/TRBV12-4|TRBJ1-5
CASSPGQNQPQHF
>TRBV7-9|TRBJ1-1
CASSPRGNTEAFF
>TRBV29-1|TRBJ2-7
CSVTGTGAYEQYF
>TRBV7-2|TRBJ1-1
CASSPQRGNTEAFF
>TRBV4-3|TRBJ2-3
CASSQEVAGGPSADTQYF
>TRBV7-3|TRBJ1-1
CASSAGGGQGALNTEAFF
>TRBV7-2|TRBJ1-6
CASSSGQALHF
>TRBV4-1|TRBJ2-7
CASSQRDSYEQYF
>TRBV5-1|TRBJ2-3
CASSLAPSGGAGTDTQYF
>TRBV29-1|TRBJ2-7
CSAGAGFDEQYF
>TRBV29-1|TRBJ1-1
CSARQGANTEAFF
>TRBV15|TRBJ1-4
CATSRDLYIANEKLFF
>TRBV28|TRBJ1-2
CASILSGEGSNYGYTF
>TRBV18|TRBJ1-2
CASSPNTGDNYGYTF
>TRBV3-1/TRBV3-2|TRBJ1-3
CASSQDLVSGNTIYF
>TRBV11-2|TRBJ2-2
CASSLVASVTGELFF
>TRBV15|TRBJ2-7
CATRATGKSYEQYF
>TRBV9|TRBJ2-2
CASSATGDRELFF
>TRBV9|TRBJ1-4
CASSAAVGGANEKLFF
>TRBV9|TRBJ2-3
CASSVEGEDTQYF
>TRBV14|TRBJ2-3
CASSQISGTGRDTQYF
>TRBV7-2|TRBJ1-2
CASSYPSPDRGLGYTF